These 27 T cell receptor beta chains share one sample of origin, sequenced in a study of blood T cells in healthy people across ages. Through a sample-barcoded 5' primer and a J-beta primer mix, a second PCR was run for roughly 7 to 11 cycles. TCRdb fed the 5' RACE reads into MiXCR, producing one record per CDR3 protein. Among hundreds of thousands of distinct CDR3 sequences, around 24% were seen once, and the ten largest hold approximately 8.7%. The same sample was also studied in work on T cells of mothers and their children.

The sequenced sample was blood. These TCRs come from a boy younger than 18 in good health.

This chain connects TRBV29-1 to TRBJ2-4, with 8 bases aligning to TRBD1. Per germline, CDR1 SQVTM and CDR2 ANQGSEA. V trimming: 3 bases; J trimming: 5 bases; junction bases outside the gene matches: 0. The CDR3 loop spans 12 amino acids. As DNA, the CDR3 is TGCAGCGTTGAGACAGGGGAAAACATTCAGTACTTC. Translation gives CSVETGENIQYF.

The V call is TRBV15, the J call TRBJ1-5; 7 bases are shared with TRBD1. CDR3 length equals 15 residues. In germline, CDR1 is LNHNV, CDR2 YYDKDF (reference sequence). The trim removed 2 bases at V and 1 base at J, leaving 2 bases unmatched. DNA for the CDR3: TGTGCCACCAGCAGAAAGGGACAGAGCAATCAGCCCCAGCATTTT. This gives the protein CATSRKGQSNQPQHF.

This chain connects TRBV5-1 to TRBJ2-5; 8 positions agree with TRBD1. The J segment lost 2 bases and the V segment lost 0 bases, leaving 6 bases of the junction unmatched. CDR1 and CDR2 (germline): SGHRS, YFSETQ. The CDR3 has 16 residues. Here the CDR3 DNA reads TGCGCCAGCAGCTTGGGACCCCGGGACAGGCAAGAGACCCAGTACTTC. As protein: CASSLGPRDRQETQYF.

This clonotype was seen only a few times. V gene TRBV6-2 or TRBV6-3 combines with J gene TRBJ1-2; D possibly corresponds to TRBD1 (6 bases). V gave up 5 bases and J gave up 2 bases, with 21 bases separating them. CDR3 length: 17 residues. CDR1 is MNHEY and CDR2 is SVGEGT in the germline V gene. This CDR3 reads CASSPRGGGYSNYGYTF. The CDR3 DNA sequence: TGTGCCAGCAGTCCCCGAGGAGGGGGGTATTCCAACTATGGCTACACCTTC.

The V call is TRBV20-1, the J call TRBJ2-3; 7 nucleotides agree with TRBD1. V dropped 5 bases and J dropped 7; count of bases not matched to a gene: 12. This CDR3 spans 14 amino acids. The V gene's germline CDR1 is DFQATT and CDR2 SNEGSKA (reference sequence). This chain's CDR3 is CSAHDRVRRHTQYF. DNA for the CDR3: TGCAGTGCTCACGACAGGGTCAGGCGGCATACGCAGTATTTT.

This clonotype was counted between two and nine times. The genes are TRBV7-3 and TRBJ2-5, with D hard to call. The germline CDR1 and CDR2 sequences are SGHTA and FQGTGA. The CDR3 loop spans 14 amino acids. The V end lost 1 base, the J end lost 3 bases, and 9 bases lay between the germline ends. Written as DNA, the CDR3 is TGTGCCAGCAGCTTAATTCCATCCGAAGAGACCCAGTACTTC. Translating it yields CASSLIPSEETQYF.

A few counts support this clonotype. The chain has TRBV7-2 and TRBJ2-3, with TRBD2 matching over 8 bases. CDR3 size: 13 residues. Germline V lookup: CDR1 SGHTA, CDR2 FQGNSA. Trimming cost V 8 bases and J 4 bases; bases outside gene matches: 5. CDR3 in DNA: TGTGCCAGCTGGAGCGGGAGATCAGATACGCAGTATTTT. Protein sequence: CASWSGRSDTQYF. Combining the CDR3 with reference TRBV7-2 and TRBJ2-3 gives the whole variable domain GAGVSQSPSNKVTEKGKDVELRCDPISGHTALYWYRQSLGQGLEFLIYFQGNSAPDKSGLPSDRFSAERTGGSVSTLTIQRTQQEDSAVYLCASWSGRSDTQYFGPGTRLTVL.

The chain has TRBV14 and TRBJ2-7; D is uncertain. Germline lookup yields CDR1 SGHDN and CDR2 FVKESK. V shed 0 bases and J shed 4 bases, with 10 bases lying between them. The CDR3 is 14 residues long. CDR3 coding DNA: TGTGCCAGCAGCCAAGATACAGTGTCGTACGAGCAGTACTTC. This codes for CASSQDTVSYEQYF.

This clonotype was detected a few times. The rearrangement uses TRBV5-1 and TRBJ2-3, with 9 bases identical to TRBD2. This CDR3 spans 14 amino acids. Per germline, CDR1 SGHRS and CDR2 YFSETQ. V shed 4 bases, J shed 2 bases, and the junction held 2 bases outside the gene matches. The CDR3 reads CASSASGATDTQYF. CDR3 coding DNA: TGCGCCAGCAGCGCTAGCGGGGCCACAGATACGCAGTATTTT.

There are a few counts of this clonotype. The chain carries TRBV30 and TRBJ2-5, with unresolved D. The DNA end favors TRBJ2-7, so the J call may be wrong. The length of the CDR3 is 12 residues. The germline V gene has CDR1 GTSNPN and CDR2 SVGIG (reference sequence). Here the CDR3 DNA reads TGTGCCTGGGATCTGGGGTCCTACGAGCAGTACTTC. Its protein is CAWDLGSYEQYF.

The CDR3 sequence: CASSFLGPAYEQYF. The CDR3 DNA is TGTGCCAGCAGTTTTTTGGGGCCAGCCTACGAGCAGTACTTC. This chain links TRBV27 with TRBJ2-7, with D possibly matching TRBD1 (5 bases). Trimming took off 3 bases at V and 2 bases at J, with 11 bases between the two ends. CDR3 size: 14 residues. Germline V gene data show CDR1 as MNHEY and CDR2 as SMNVEV (reference sequence).

This rearrangement joins TRBV9 to TRBJ2-5; 7 nucleotides agree with TRBD2. The J call may not be correct, given that the DNA end is closer to TRBJ2-1. The CDR3 length is 16 residues. Per germline, CDR1 SGDLS and CDR2 YYNGEE. CDR3 DNA: TGTGCCAGCAGCGCAGGATCGAGCGGGGACTACAATGAGCAGTTCTTC. This sequence encodes CASSAGSSGDYNEQFF.

This clonotype was detected only a few times. This sequence joins TRBV10-3 and TRBJ2-5; D perhaps matches TRBD2 (6 bases). The V end was cut by 5 bases, the J end by 4 bases, with 11 bases between. From germline, CDR1 is ENHRY and CDR2 SYGVKD. This CDR3 region has 13 residues. The CDR3 region is CAISPLAGETQYF. CDR3 in DNA: TGTGCCATCAGTCCACTAGCTGGAGAGACCCAGTACTTC.

This clonotype was seen ten or more times. The gene calls are TRBV28 and TRBJ2-7; 8 positions agree with TRBD2. The CDR3 is made up of 13 amino acids. The V and J ends lost 10 bases and 5 bases, in that order; junction bases with no gene match: 10. Germline CDR1 reads MDHEN; CDR2 reads SYDVKM. CDR3 region: CAIQRGPKDEQYF. In DNA, the CDR3 is TGTGCCATCCAGCGGGGGCCTAAAGACGAGCAGTACTTC. The whole variable domain, filled in from reference TRBV28 and TRBJ2-7, reads DVKVTQSSRYLVKRTGEKVFLECVQDMDHENMFWYRQDPGLGLRLIYFSYDVKMKEKGDIPEGYSVSREKKERFSLILESASTNQTSMYLCAIQRGPKDEQYFGPGTRLTVT.

This chain links TRBV20-1 with TRBJ2-1; 8 nucleotides match TRBD2. Germline CDR1 reads DFQATT; CDR2 reads SNEGSKA (reference sequence). The CDR3 sequence is 16 residues long. The V and J ends lost 1 base and 4 bases, in that order; junction bases with no gene match: 9. CDR3 amino acids: CSARAVLAGLYNEQFF. The CDR3 nucleotides are TGCAGTGCTAGAGCGGTTCTAGCGGGCCTATACAATGAGCAGTTCTTC.

This clonotype occurred a few times. The CDR3 nucleotides are TGTGCCAGCAGTCCCGGGTCATACTATCAGCCCCAGCATTTT. This sequence encodes CASSPGSYYQPQHF. The V gene is TRBV2, the J gene TRBJ1-5; D remains unclear. Germline V gives CDR1 SNHLY, CDR2 FYNNEI. The CDR3 is 14 amino acids. The V end lost 5 bases, the J end lost 5 bases, and 13 bases lay between the germline ends.

Only one count was recorded for this clonotype. A much larger clone differs from this one at a single base, so this may be a read error. The chain links TRBV20-1 to TRBJ2-5; possible D gene TRBD2, 6 bases. The CDR3 runs to 12 residues. Looked up from germline, CDR1 is DFQATT and CDR2 is SNEGSKA (reference sequence). Trimming cost V 5 bases and J 5 bases, with 12 bases left between them. The CDR3 DNA sequence: TGCAGTGCTGTACAGCGGGCCGAGACCCAGTACTTC. Its translation is CSAVQRAETQYF.

This clonotype was detected a few times. This chain uses TRBV7-2 with TRBJ1-2, with a weak D call TRBD1 (5 bases). V lost 1 base and J lost 8, with 11 bases in between. The V gene's germline CDR1 is SGHTA and CDR2 FQGNSA. This CDR3 has 13 amino acids. CDR3 nucleotides: TGTGCCAGCAGCTTAGGTGGCAGGGTCGGCTACACCTTC. It is translated as CASSLGGRVGYTF.

The J gene is TRBJ2-3, the V gene TRBV7-8; 11 bases fit TRBD2. This CDR3 spans 16 amino acids. CDR1 SGHVS and CDR2 FQNEAQ come from the germline V gene. The trim removed 5 bases at V and 1 base at J, leaving 5 bases unmatched. The CDR3 loop is CASSRKTSGGTDTQYF. DNA of the CDR3: TGTGCCAGCAGCCGAAAGACTAGCGGGGGCACAGATACGCAGTATTTT.

CDR3 sequence (DNA): TGTGCCAGCAGACGGGAGACGGGGGAGACCCAGTACTTC. Translated, it gives CASRRETGETQYF. This sequence joins TRBV12-3 or TRBV12-4 and TRBJ2-5; TRBD2 is a possible D gene (6 bases). V shed 6 bases and J shed 5 bases, with 13 bases lying between them. This CDR3 is built from 13 residues.

V and J are TRBV7-6 and TRBJ1-5; possibly TRBD1 for D (5 bases). The CDR3 consists of 13 residues. V lost 2 bases and J lost 6, with 8 bases in between. The germline gives CDR1 SGHVS, CDR2 FNYEAQ. CDR3 sequence reads: CASSLWGGQPQHF. CDR3 bases: TGTGCCAGCAGCTTATGGGGGGGTCAGCCCCAGCATTTT.

The V gene is TRBV30, the J gene TRBJ2-1, with D unresolved. This CDR3 is built from 11 residues. CDR1 is GTSNPN and CDR2 is SVGIG in the germline V gene (reference sequence). Trimming took 0 bases from V and 10 from J, leaving 7 bases between them. Here the CDR3 reads CAWSVSGEQFF. CDR3 DNA sequence: TGTGCCTGGAGTGTTTCTGGGGAGCAGTTCTTC.

There are a few counts of this clonotype. The chain is built from TRBV14 and TRBJ1-1, with 7 bases lining up with TRBD1. The V and J ends lost 2 bases and 11 bases, in that order; junction bases with no gene match: 8. Germline V gene sequence: CDR1 SGHDN, CDR2 FVKESK. The CDR3 covers 13 residues. The CDR3 protein is CASSQIDRESAFF. The CDR3 coding sequence is TGTGCCAGCAGCCAAATTGACAGGGAGTCGGCTTTCTTT. The full variable domain, its missing parts supplied by reference TRBV14 and TRBJ1-1, is EAGVTQFPSHSVIEKGQTVTLRCDPISGHDNLYWYRRVMGKEIKFLLHFVKESKQDESGMPNNRFLAERTGGTYSTLKVQPAELEDSGVYFCASSQIDRESAFFGQGTRLTVV.

The rearrangement joins TRBV19 to TRBJ1-4; maybe TRBD1 (6 bases). This CDR3 region has 14 residues. V was shortened by 5 bases and J by 6 bases, with 13 bases between the two germline ends. From germline, CDR1 is LNHDA and CDR2 SQIVND (reference sequence). The CDR3 protein is CASSVRGGYEKLFF. CDR3 bases: TGTGCCAGTAGTGTCAGGGGCGGGTATGAAAAACTGTTTTTT.

The rearrangement joins TRBV28 to TRBJ1-5, with D possibly being TRBD1 (5 bases). V was cut by 2 bases and J by 7 bases, with 15 bases left in between. Germline CDR1 MDHEN, CDR2 SYDVKM. The CDR3 totals 15 residues. The CDR3 DNA reads as TGTGCCAGCAGTTTAGGGGACCCGAGGGACCAGCCCCAGCATTTT. Its protein is CASSLGDPRDQPQHF.

The chain recombines TRBV7-3 with TRBJ1-4; 8 positions agree with TRBD1. The germline V gene has CDR1 SGHTA and CDR2 FQGTGA. Trimming cost V 8 bases and J 3 bases; bases outside gene matches: 20. The CDR3 contains 19 residues. The CDR3 DNA sequence: TGTGCCAGCCCCCCGGGGCCAGGGGGCACTACGAGGGCTAATGAAAAACTGTTTTTT. It specifies CASPPGPGGTTRANEKLFF.

The V gene is TRBV4-1, the J gene TRBJ2-5; 9 bases match TRBD2. The end of the DNA fits TRBJ2-7 better, so the J call may be wrong. The CDR3 is 16 residues long. Per germline, CDR1 MGHRA and CDR2 YSYEKL. CDR3 nucleotides: TGCGCCAGCAGCCCTACAGCGGGGGGCTTCACCTACGAGCAGTACTTC. Protein sequence: CASSPTAGGFTYEQYF.